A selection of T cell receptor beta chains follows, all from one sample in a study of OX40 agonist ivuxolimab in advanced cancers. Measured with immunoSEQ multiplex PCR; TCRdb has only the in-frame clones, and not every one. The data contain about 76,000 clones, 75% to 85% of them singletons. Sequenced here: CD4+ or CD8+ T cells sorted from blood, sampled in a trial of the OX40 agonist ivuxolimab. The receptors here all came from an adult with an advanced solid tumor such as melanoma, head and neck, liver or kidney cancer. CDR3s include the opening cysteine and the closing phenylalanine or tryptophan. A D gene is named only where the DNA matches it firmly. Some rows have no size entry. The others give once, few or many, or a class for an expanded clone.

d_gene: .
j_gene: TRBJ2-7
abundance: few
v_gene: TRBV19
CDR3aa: CASSIALLAYEQYF
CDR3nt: TGTGCCAGTAGTATAGCCCTCCTGGCCTACGAGCAGTACTTC

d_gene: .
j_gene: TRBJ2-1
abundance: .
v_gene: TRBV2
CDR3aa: CASTGGTYNEQFF
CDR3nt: TGTGCCAGCACCGGGGGTACCTACAATGAGCAGTTCTTC

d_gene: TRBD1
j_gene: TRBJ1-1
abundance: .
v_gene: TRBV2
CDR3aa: CASSGPRTGAKNTEAFF
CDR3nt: TGTGCCAGCAGTGGCCCTCGGACAGGGGCCAAGAACACTGAAGCTTTCTTT

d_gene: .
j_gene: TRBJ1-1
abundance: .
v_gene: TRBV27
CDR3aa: CASTHLGGTEAFF
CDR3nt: TGTGCCAGCACCCACTTGGGGGGCACTGAAGCTTTCTTT

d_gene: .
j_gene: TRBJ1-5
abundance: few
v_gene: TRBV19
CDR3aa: CASSMPYQPQHF
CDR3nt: TGTGCCAGTAGTATGCCCTATCAGCCCCAGCATTTT

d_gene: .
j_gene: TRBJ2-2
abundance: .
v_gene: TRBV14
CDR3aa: CASSQEMNTGELFF
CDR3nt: TGTGCCAGCAGCCAAGAAATGAACACCGGGGAGCTGTTTTTT

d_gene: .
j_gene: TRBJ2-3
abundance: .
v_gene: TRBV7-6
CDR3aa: CASSRDNTDTQYF
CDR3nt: TGTGCCAGCAGCCGGGACAACACAGATACGCAGTATTTT

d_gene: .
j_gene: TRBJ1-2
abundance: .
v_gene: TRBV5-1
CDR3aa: CASSPDTANYGYTF
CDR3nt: TGCGCCAGCAGCCCGGACACAGCTAACTATGGCTACACCTTC

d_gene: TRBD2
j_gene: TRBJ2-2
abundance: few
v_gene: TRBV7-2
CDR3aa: CASSFAGGHAGELFF
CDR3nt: TGTGCCAGCAGCTTCGCGGGAGGGCACGCCGGGGAGCTGTTTTTT

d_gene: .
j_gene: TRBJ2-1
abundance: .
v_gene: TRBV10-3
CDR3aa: CAISGRGLGYNEQFF
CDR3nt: TGTGCCATCAGTGGTCGGGGACTTGGGTACAATGAGCAGTTCTTC

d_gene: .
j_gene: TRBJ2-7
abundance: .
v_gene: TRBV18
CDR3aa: CASSPLGGYYEQYF
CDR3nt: TGTGCCAGCTCACCCCTAGGAGGTTACTACGAGCAGTACTTC

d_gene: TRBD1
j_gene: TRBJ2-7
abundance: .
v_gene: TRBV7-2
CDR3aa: CASSLVGTGEGEQYF
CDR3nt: TGTGCCAGCAGCTTAGTGGGGACAGGGGAAGGCGAGCAGTACTTC

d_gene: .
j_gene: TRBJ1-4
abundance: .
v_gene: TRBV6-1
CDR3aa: CASSEALPQLFF
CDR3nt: TGTGCCAGCAGTGAAGCGCTTCCACAACTGTTTTTT

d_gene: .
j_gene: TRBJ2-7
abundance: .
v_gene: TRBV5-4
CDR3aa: CASNRDQGREQYF
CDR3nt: TGTGCCAGCAACAGAGATCAGGGACGCGAGCAGTACTTC

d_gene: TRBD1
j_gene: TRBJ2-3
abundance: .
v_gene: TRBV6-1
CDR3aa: CASSAGDSSTDTQYF
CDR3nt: TGTGCCAGCAGTGCAGGGGACAGTAGCACAGATACGCAGTATTTT

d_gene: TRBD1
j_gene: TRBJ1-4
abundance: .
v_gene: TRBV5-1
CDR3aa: CASSLGGQGIEKLFF
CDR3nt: TGCGCCAGCAGCTTGGGAGGACAGGGTATCGAAAAACTGTTTTTT

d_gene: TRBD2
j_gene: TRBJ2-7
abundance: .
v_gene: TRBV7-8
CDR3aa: CASSMGLAGGLGYEQYF
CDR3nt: TGTGCCAGCAGCATGGGACTAGCGGGGGGGCTTGGCTACGAGCAGTACTTC

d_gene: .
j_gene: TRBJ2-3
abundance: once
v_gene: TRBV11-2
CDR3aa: CASSPGLPTDTQYF
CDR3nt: TGTGCCAGCAGCCCCGGACTACCCACAGATACGCAGTATTTT

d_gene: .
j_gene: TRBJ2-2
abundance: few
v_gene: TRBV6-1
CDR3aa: CASSVSTTDTGELFF
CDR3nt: TGTGCCAGCAGTGTTTCCACGACGGACACCGGGGAGCTGTTTTTT

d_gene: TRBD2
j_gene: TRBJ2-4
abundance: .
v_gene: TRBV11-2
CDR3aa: CASSRGELAKNIQYF
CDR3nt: TGTGCCAGCAGCCGGGGGGAGCTAGCCAAAAACATTCAGTACTTC

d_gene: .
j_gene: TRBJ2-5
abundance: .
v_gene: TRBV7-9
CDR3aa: CASSFHGETQYF
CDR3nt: TGTGCCAGCAGCTTCCACGGAGAGACCCAGTACTTC

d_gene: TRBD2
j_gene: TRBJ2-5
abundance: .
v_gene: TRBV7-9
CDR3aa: CASSRGGRVGFLETQYF
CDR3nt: TGTGCCAGCAGCCGCGGGGGTAGGGTTGGTTTCTTAGAGACCCAGTACTTC

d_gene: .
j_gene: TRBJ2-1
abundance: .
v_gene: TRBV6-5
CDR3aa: CASRPGPSNGHEQFF
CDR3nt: TGTGCCAGCAGACCCGGGCCCAGCAACGGCCATGAGCAGTTCTTC

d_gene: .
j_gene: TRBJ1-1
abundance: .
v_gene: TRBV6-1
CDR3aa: CASSEEGNTEAFF
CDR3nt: TGTGCCAGCAGTGAAGAAGGGAACACTGAAGCTTTCTTT

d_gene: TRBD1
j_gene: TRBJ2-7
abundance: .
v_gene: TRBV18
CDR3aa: CASSPQDRVSYEQYF
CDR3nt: TGTGCCAGCTCACCACAGGACAGGGTCTCCTACGAGCAGTACTTC

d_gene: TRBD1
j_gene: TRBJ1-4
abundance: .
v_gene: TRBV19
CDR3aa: CASSSQGGADEKLFF
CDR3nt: TGTGCCAGTAGTTCCCAGGGGGGGGCTGATGAAAAACTGTTTTTT

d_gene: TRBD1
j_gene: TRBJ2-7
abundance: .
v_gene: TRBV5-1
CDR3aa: CASSADRDRGYEQYF
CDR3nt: TGCGCCAGCAGCGCCGACCGGGACAGGGGCTACGAGCAGTACTTC

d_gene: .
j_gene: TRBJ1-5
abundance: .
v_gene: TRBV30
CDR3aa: CAWSVPGPGTQHF
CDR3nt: TGTGCCTGGAGTGTACCGGGACCAGGGACCCAGCATTTT

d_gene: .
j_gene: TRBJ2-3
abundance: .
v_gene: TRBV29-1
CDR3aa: CSVDGGAPGDTQYF
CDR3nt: TGCAGCGTTGATGGGGGGGCGCCGGGTGATACGCAGTATTTT

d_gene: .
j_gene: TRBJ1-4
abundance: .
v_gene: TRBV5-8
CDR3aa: CASRHIPGGLFF
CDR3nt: TGTGCCAGCAGACATATTCCGGGGGGACTGTTTTTT

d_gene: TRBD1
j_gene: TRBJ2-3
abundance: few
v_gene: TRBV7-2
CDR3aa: CASSPGQGAADTQYF
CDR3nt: TGTGCCAGCAGCCCCGGACAGGGGGCCGCAGATACGCAGTATTTT

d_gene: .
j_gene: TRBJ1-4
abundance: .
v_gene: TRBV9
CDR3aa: CASSVGVRSMSNEKLFF
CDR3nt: TGTGCCAGCAGCGTAGGAGTAAGGTCTATGAGTAATGAAAAACTGTTTTTT

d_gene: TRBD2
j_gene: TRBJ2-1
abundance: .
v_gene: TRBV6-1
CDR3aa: CASRTLGDYPPFF
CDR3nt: TGTGCCAGCAGGACCCTCGGGGACTACCCCCCCTTCTTC

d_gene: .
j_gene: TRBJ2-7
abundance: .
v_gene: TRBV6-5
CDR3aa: CASIADGGSYEQYF
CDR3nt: TGTGCCAGCATCGCGGACGGAGGGTCCTACGAGCAGTACTTC

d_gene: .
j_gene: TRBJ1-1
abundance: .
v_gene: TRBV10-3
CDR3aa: CASDGGVNTEAFF
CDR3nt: TGTGCCAGCGATGGGGGAGTGAACACTGAAGCTTTCTTT

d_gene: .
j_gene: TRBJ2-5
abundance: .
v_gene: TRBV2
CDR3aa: CASSSYGETQYF
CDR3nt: TGTGCCAGCAGTTCTTACGGGGAGACCCAGTACTTC

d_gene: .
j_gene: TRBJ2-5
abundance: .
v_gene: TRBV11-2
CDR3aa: CASSPQEETQYF
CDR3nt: TGTGCCAGCAGCCCTCAGGAGGAGACCCAGTACTTC

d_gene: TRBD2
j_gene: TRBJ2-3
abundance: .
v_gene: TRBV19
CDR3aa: CASSMTGTSGVMADTQYF
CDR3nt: TGTGCCAGTAGTATGACCGGGACTAGCGGGGTTATGGCAGATACGCAGTATTTT

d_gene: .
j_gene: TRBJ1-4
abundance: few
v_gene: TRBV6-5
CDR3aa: CASSVGRNQILTF
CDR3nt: TGTGCCAGCAGCGTCGGGAGGAACCAGATTCTAACGTTT

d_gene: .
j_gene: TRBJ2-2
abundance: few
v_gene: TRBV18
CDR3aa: CASSPIQNTGELFF
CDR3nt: TGTGCCAGCTCACCAATCCAGAACACCGGGGAGCTGTTTTTT

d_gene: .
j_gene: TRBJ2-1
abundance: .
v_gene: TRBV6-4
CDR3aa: CASSQGTSSYNEQFF
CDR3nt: TGTGCCAGCAGTCAAGGGACTTCGTCCTACAATGAGCAGTTCTTC

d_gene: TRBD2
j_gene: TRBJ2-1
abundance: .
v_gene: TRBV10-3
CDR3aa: CAIRLRGGAVDEQFF
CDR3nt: TGTGCCATCAGGCTTCGCGGGGGGGCCGTTGATGAGCAGTTCTTC

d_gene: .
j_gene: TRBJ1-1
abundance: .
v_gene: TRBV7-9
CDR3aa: CASTNWRENTEAFF
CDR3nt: TGTGCCAGCACGAACTGGCGGGAGAACACTGAAGCTTTCTTT

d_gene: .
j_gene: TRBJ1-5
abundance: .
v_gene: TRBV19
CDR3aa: CASSMVVHLGNQPQHF
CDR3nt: TGTGCCAGTAGTATGGTCGTCCACTTGGGCAATCAGCCCCAGCATTTT

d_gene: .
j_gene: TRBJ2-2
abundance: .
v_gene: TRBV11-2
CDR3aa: CASSWDSGELFF
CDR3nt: TGTGCCAGCAGCTGGGATAGCGGGGAGCTGTTTTTT

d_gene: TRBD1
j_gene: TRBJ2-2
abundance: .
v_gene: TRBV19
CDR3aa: CASSSAGGSITGELFF
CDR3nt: TGTGCCAGTAGTTCGGCAGGGGGCTCGATCACCGGGGAGCTGTTTTTT

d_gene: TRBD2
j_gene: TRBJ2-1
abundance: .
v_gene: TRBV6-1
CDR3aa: CASLSREGTYNEQFF
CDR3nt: TGTGCCAGCCTGTCAAGGGAGGGGACCTACAATGAGCAGTTCTTC

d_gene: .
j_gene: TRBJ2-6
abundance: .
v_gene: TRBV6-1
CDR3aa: CASSETGRGVLTF
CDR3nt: TGTGCCAGCAGTGAGACAGGGAGGGGAGTCCTGACTTTC

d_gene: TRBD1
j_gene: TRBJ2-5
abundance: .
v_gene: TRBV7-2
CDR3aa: CASSAQTGQETQYF
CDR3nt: TGTGCCAGCAGCGCTCAGACAGGGCAAGAGACCCAGTACTTC

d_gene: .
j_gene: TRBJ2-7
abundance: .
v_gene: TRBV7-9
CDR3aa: CASSSPRGPSSYEQYF
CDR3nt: TGTGCCAGCAGCTCCCCCCGCGGCCCTAGCTCCTACGAGCAGTACTTC

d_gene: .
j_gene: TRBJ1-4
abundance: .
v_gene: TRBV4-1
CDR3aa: CASSQTRLRGGGNNEKLFF
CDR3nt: TGCGCCAGCAGCCAAACCCGTCTAAGGGGCGGCGGAAATAATGAAAAACTGTTTTTT

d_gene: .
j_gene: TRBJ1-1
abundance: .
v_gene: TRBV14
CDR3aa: CASSRQENTEAFF
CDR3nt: TGTGCCAGCAGCCGCCAGGAGAACACTGAAGCTTTCTTT

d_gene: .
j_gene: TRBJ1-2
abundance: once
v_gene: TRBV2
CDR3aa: CASSRGQTNYGYTF
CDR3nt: TGTGCCAGCAGTAGGGGACAAACCAACTATGGCTACACCTTC

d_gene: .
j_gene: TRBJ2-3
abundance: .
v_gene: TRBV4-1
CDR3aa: CASSQGPGTQYF
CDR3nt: TGCGCCAGCAGCCAAGGTCCGGGTACGCAGTATTTT